Listed here are 22 T cell receptor beta chains from one sample, sequenced in a study of T cell repertoires in cytomegalovirus infection. These TCRs' antigens remain unknown. TCRdb re-analysed the reads in MiXCR, keeping a single row per CDR3 protein. Here the sample spans tens of thousands of distinct CDR3 sequences, around 19% being singletons. Sequencing used CD8+ T cells from cultured PBMCs, obtained from culture after CMV antigen stimulation. The receptors originated from a human donor in good health (CMV status not recorded). Some clones in this sample may be carry-over from other donors' samples.

CDR3 in DNA: TGTGCCAGCTTAACGGGGGCATCGGGAACAGATACGCAGTATTTT. Translating gives CASLTGASGTDTQYF. The chain employs TRBV6-2 or TRBV6-3 and TRBJ2-3; either TRBD1 or TRBD2 may fit D (6 bases each). There are 15 residues in the CDR3. CDR1 is MNHEY and CDR2 is SVGEGT in the germline V gene. V was cut by 8 bases and J by 3 bases, with 18 bases left in between.

This clonotype was seen more than once but under ten times. The chain couples TRBV25-1 to TRBJ1-1; the D gene is possibly TRBD1 (6 bases). CDR3 length equals 16 residues. Trimming shortened V by 3 bases and J by 5 bases, and 19 bases separated the two germline ends. Germline CDR1 and CDR2: MGHDK and SYGVNS. The CDR3 loop is CASSEEGGIGGTEAFF. The CDR3 nucleotides read TGTGCCAGCAGTGAGGAGGGGGGGATCGGAGGTACTGAAGCTTTCTTT.

The CDR3 protein is CASSQRQSSYEQYF. CDR3 coding DNA: TGTGCCAGCAGCCAAAGACAGAGCTCCTACGAGCAGTACTTC. V is TRBV7-6 and J is TRBJ2-7, with D perhaps matching TRBD1 (5 bases). The CDR3 has 14 amino acids. CDR1 is SGHVS, CDR2 FNYEAQ, per germline. Deletions cut 5 bases from V and 0 bases from J, with 11 bases between.

V is TRBV7-9 and J is TRBJ2-3; 8 bases map to TRBD2. CDR3 length: 14 residues. J gave up 7 bases and V 1 base, and 4 bases lay outside the gene matches. The germline V gene encodes CDR1 SEHNR and CDR2 FQNEAQ (reference sequence). CDR3: CASSLERGRNTQYF. The CDR3 DNA sequence: TGTGCCAGCAGCTTAGAGCGGGGGAGGAATACGCAGTATTTT.

This clonotype was counted a few times. This chain uses TRBV27 with TRBJ1-1, with a tentative D call TRBD1 (5 bases). Trimming pared 9 bases from V and 7 bases from J, leaving 15 bases between. Germline V gene sequence: CDR1 MNHEY, CDR2 SMNVEV (reference sequence). The CDR3 covers 12 residues. CDR3 protein: CASWYRLREAFF. CDR3 nucleotides: TGTGCCAGTTGGTACAGGCTGCGTGAAGCTTTCTTT.

The rearrangement links TRBV12-3 or TRBV12-4 to TRBJ1-5, with 7 bases that match TRBD1. The CDR3 covers 15 residues. V lost 1 base, J lost 2 bases, and 2 bases stayed unmatched. The DNA for the CDR3 is TGTGCCAGCAGTTTAGACCAGGGGGGCAATCAGCCCCAGCATTTT. This codes for CASSLDQGGNQPQHF.

This clonotype was detected only a few times. The V gene is TRBV7-8, the J gene TRBJ1-5; TRBD1 matches at 8 bases. Germline lookup yields CDR1 SGHVS and CDR2 FQNEAQ. CDR3 size: 15 residues. The V gene end was trimmed by 3 bases and the J gene end by 3 bases; junction bases not matched to a gene: 4. The CDR3 region is CASSFGQGYNQPQHF. Here the CDR3 DNA reads TGTGCCAGCAGCTTCGGACAGGGCTACAATCAGCCCCAGCATTTT.

The chain joins TRBV6-1 to TRBJ1-5, with D tentatively TRBD1 (6 bases). Germline assignment: CDR1 MNHNS and CDR2 SASEGT. There are 16 residues in the CDR3. V dropped 3 bases and J dropped 3 bases, with 15 bases sitting between them. CDR3 sequence (DNA): TGTGCCAGCAGTGACTGGGGGCCGAGTAACAATCAGCCCCAGCATTTT. As protein: CASSDWGPSNNQPQHF.

This clonotype has a handful of counts. The genes are TRBV7-2 and TRBJ2-5; 8 bases are a match to TRBD2. CDR3 length: 13 residues. Germline assignment: CDR1 SGHTA and CDR2 FQGNSA. The J segment lost 5 bases and the V segment lost 8 bases, leaving 7 bases of the junction unmatched. CDR3 nucleotide sequence: TGTGCCAGCGGGAACGGGGGGGCGGAGACCCAGTACTTC. Translated, it gives CASGNGGAETQYF.

The chain is built from TRBV7-2 and TRBJ2-3; D call uncertain. Trimming stripped 1 base from V and 4 bases from J, with 15 bases between. Germline V lookup: CDR1 SGHTA, CDR2 FQGNSA. This CDR3 has 16 amino acids. For the CDR3, the DNA is TGTGCCAGCAGCTTAGGTCGGCGTAACCACCCAGATACGCAGTATTTT. Amino acids: CASSLGRRNHPDTQYF.

The table lists this clonotype with many counts. The chain carries TRBV4-1 and TRBJ2-7; no definite D call. V was shortened by 1 base and J by 1 base, with 11 bases between the two germline ends. CDR3 length: 15 amino acids. Germline loops: CDR1 MGHRA, CDR2 YSYEKL. DNA for the CDR3: TGCGCCAGCAGCCAAGTTGGAGCAGCGTCCTACGAGCAGTACTTC. This translates into CASSQVGAASYEQYF.

V gene TRBV27 combines with J gene TRBJ1-6, with D hard to call. Trimming took 2 bases from V and 7 from J, leaving 9 bases between them. CDR3 size: 14 residues. Germline CDR1 reads MNHEY; CDR2 reads SMNVEV (reference sequence). In nucleotides, the CDR3 is TGTGCCAGCAGTTTAGTGATCACCAATTCACCCCTCCACTTT. Its translation: CASSLVITNSPLHF.

The sample holds a few counts of this clonotype. The chain combines TRBV7-9 with TRBJ2-7; tentative D call: TRBD1 (5 bases). The CDR3 contains 15 residues. CDR1 and CDR2 from the germline V gene are SEHNR and FQNEAQ (reference sequence). V was shortened by 4 bases and J by 2 bases, with 15 bases between the two germline ends. In DNA, the CDR3 is TGTGCCAGCAGCTCGTCGAGGACATCGCCCTACGAGCAGTACTTC. This sequence encodes CASSSSRTSPYEQYF.

This clonotype was observed a handful of times. The chain employs TRBV10-3 and TRBJ2-2; tentative D call: TRBD1 (6 bases). This CDR3 region has 17 residues. Germline-derived CDR1 and CDR2 are ENHRY and SYGVKD. Deletions cut 2 bases from V and 5 bases from J, with 18 bases between. In DNA, the CDR3 is TGTGCCATCAGTGAGGCAGGAAGGACAGCCGTTACCGGGGAGCTGTTTTTT. It encodes CAISEAGRTAVTGELFF.

The chain couples TRBV28 to TRBJ1-1; a possible D gene is TRBD1 (5 bases). Germline CDR1 MDHEN, CDR2 SYDVKM. The CDR3 is 15 amino acids. V was pared by 3 bases and J by 3 bases, with 14 bases between. CDR3 loop: CASSLGQGGDTEAFF. The DNA for the CDR3 is TGTGCCAGCAGTTTGGGTCAGGGTGGGGACACTGAAGCTTTCTTT.

This clonotype turned up a few times. The rearrangement joins TRBV19 to TRBJ1-2; unclear D gene. Between the trimmed V and J ends, which lost 4 bases and 11 bases, there was a span of 11 bases. The CDR3 is made up of 11 amino acids. Per germline, CDR1 LNHDA and CDR2 SQIVND (reference sequence). In DNA, the CDR3 is TGTGCCAGTAGTACGGACGGATCTTACACCTTC. Its translation: CASSTDGSYTF.

This rearrangement joins TRBV12-3 or TRBV12-4 to TRBJ1-1; a weak D match, TRBD1 (5 bases). V lost 10 bases, J lost 5 bases, and 11 bases lay in between. The CDR3 runs 11 residues. The CDR3 loop reads CATAEGTEAFF. In nucleotides, the CDR3 is TGTGCCACCGCCGAGGGGACTGAAGCTTTCTTT.

The table lists this clonotype with a few counts. The rearrangement uses TRBV7-8 and TRBJ1-3; D is unresolved. V shed 3 bases and J shed 4 bases, with 16 bases lying between them. Germline CDR1 SGHVS, CDR2 FQNEAQ. This CDR3 spans 16 amino acids. Written as DNA, the CDR3 is TGTGCCAGCAGCTTCAGTCGCAGCGTTGTGGGAAACACCATATATTTT. This sequence encodes CASSFSRSVVGNTIYF.

This clonotype was detected only a few times. The rearrangement joins TRBV7-2 to TRBJ1-5, with D uncertain. The V and J ends lost 0 bases and 7 bases respectively, with 4 bases between them. In germline, CDR1 is SGHTA, CDR2 FQGNSA. The CDR3 has 12 amino acids. The CDR3, as DNA: TGTGCCAGCAGCTTAGCAACCCAGCCCCAGCATTTT. Amino acids: CASSLATQPQHF.

The chain couples TRBV11-2 to TRBJ2-7; D is unresolved. Trimming took off 3 bases at V and 3 bases at J, with 9 bases between the two ends. CDR3 length: 13 amino acids. Per germline, CDR1 SGHAT and CDR2 FQNNGV. The CDR3 here is CASSFRAGYEQYF. CDR3 bases: TGTGCCAGCAGCTTCCGCGCCGGCTACGAGCAGTACTTC.

There are a few counts of this clonotype. The chain is built from TRBV12-3 or TRBV12-4 and TRBJ1-5; unclear D gene. V was clipped by 5 bases and J by 2 bases, with 13 bases between them. The CDR3 totals 15 residues. The CDR3, as DNA: TGTGCCAGCAGTCTCGGCCTTGGAGGCAATCAGCCCCAGCATTTT. This encodes CASSLGLGGNQPQHF.

This clonotype was observed a few times. The chain employs TRBV12-3 or TRBV12-4 and TRBJ2-5, with D unclear. V was cut by 8 bases and J by 1 base, with 5 bases left in between. CDR3 length equals 11 residues. This CDR3 reads CASGIQETQYF. The CDR3 DNA reads TGTGCCAGCGGGATCCAAGAGACCCAGTACTTC.